The T cell receptor beta chain under discussion was sequenced for a study of radiotherapy plus CTLA-4 blockade in lung cancer. The wider study: With 25% to 40% of patients having disease control, objective responses were seen in under 20%.

The CDR3 is 12 amino acids. CDR1 is ENHRY and CDR2 is SYGVKD in the germline V gene. The J segment lost 10 bases and the V segment lost 3 bases, leaving 4 bases of the junction unmatched. Study-level points and caveats: How blood T cell clones changed early, along with interferon-beta, reportedly forecast response best. Among blood TCR repertoires after radiotherapy plus ipilimumab, tumor-derived clones expanded.

Worth noting for this clone: Its cognate antigen is unknown. This same CDR3 is encoded by further DNA sequences in the sample.

Assay used: immunoSEQ multiplex PCR; TCRdb lists only in-frame clones, some missing. The table includes 53,000 or so clones, about 88% detected once. This sample comprised peripheral blood, obtained from a patient treated with radiotherapy plus ipilimumab. The V and J genes are TRBV10-3 and TRBJ1-1, with 8 bases identical to TRBD1. The clonotype originates from a human donor with non-small cell lung cancer whose response to radiotherapy plus ipilimumab could not be evaluated. CDR3 coding DNA: TGTGCCATCAGTGATGACAGGGGACGAGCTTTCTTT. Protein sequence: CAISDDRGRAFF.